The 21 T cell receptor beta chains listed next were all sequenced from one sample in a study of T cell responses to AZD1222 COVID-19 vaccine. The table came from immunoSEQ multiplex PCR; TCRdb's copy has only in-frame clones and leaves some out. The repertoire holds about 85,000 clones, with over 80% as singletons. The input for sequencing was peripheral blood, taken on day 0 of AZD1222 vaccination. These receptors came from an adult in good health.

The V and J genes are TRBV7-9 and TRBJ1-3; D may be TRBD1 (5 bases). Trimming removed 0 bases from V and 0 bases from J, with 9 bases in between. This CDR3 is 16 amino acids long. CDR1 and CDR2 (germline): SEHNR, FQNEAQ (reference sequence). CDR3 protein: CASSLAPGGSGNTIYF. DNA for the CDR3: TGTGCCAGCAGCTTAGCTCCGGGGGGCTCTGGAAACACCATATATTTT.

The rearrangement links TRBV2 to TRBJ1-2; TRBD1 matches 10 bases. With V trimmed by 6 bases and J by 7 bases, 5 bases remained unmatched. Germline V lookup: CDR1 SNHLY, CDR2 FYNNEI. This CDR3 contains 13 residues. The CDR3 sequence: CASRRDRGLGYTF. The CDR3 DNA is TGTGCCAGCAGACGAGACAGGGGGCTTGGCTACACCTTC.

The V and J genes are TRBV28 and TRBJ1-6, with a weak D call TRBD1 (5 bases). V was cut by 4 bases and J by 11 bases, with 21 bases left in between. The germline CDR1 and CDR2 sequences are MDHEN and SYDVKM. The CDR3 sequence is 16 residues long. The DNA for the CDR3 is TGTGCCAGCAGTTCCCGCCGGGACGCCCTAACGACACCCCTCCACTTT. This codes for CASSSRRDALTTPLHF.

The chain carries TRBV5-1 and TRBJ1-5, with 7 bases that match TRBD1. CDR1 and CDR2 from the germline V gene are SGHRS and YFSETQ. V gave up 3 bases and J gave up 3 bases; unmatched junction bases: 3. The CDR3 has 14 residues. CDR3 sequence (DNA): TGCGCCAGCAGCTCGGGACAGCTCAATCAGCCCCAGCATTTT. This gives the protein CASSSGQLNQPQHF.

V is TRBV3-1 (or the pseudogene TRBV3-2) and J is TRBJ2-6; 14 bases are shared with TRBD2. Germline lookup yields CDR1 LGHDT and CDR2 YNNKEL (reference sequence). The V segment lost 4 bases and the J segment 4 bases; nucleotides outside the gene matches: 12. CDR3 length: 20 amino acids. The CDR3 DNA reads TGTGCCAGCAGCCCCTCACCGGGACTAGCGGGAGCGGGAGGGGCCAACGTCCTGACTTTC. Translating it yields CASSPSPGLAGAGGANVLTF.

CDR3 region: CSVEDSGVGGRPGGNEQFF. For the CDR3, the DNA is TGCAGCGTTGAAGATTCAGGGGTAGGCGGGCGCCCCGGGGGCAATGAGCAGTTCTTC. The chain joins TRBV29-1 to TRBJ2-1; D may correspond to TRBD1 or TRBD2 (6 bases each). Trimming cost V 0 bases and J 6 bases, with 27 bases left between them. The CDR3 length is 19 residues. Germline CDR1 is SQVTM and CDR2 is ANQGSEA.

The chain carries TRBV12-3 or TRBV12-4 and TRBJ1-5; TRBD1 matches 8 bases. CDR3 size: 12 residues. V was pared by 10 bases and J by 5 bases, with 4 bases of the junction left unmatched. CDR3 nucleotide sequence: TGTGCCACCTCGACAGGGGATCAGCCCCAGCATTTT. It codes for CATSTGDQPQHF.

CDR3 coding DNA: TGTGCCAGCACCGCAGCCGACAGGGCGAACACTGAAGCTTTCTTT. This translates into CASTAADRANTEAFF. This sequence joins TRBV28 and TRBJ1-1; TRBD1 matches 7 bases. Germline assignment: CDR1 MDHEN and CDR2 SYDVKM. Trimming at V came to 7 bases and at J to 1 base, leaving 9 bases not matched to a gene. This CDR3 is built from 15 residues.

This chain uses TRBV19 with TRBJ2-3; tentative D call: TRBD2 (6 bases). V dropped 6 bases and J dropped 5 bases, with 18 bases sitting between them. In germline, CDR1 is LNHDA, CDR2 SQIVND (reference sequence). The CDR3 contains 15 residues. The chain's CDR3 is CASSRRRARKDTQYF. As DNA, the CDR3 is TGTGCCAGTAGCCGACGGAGGGCCCGGAAAGATACGCAGTATTTT.

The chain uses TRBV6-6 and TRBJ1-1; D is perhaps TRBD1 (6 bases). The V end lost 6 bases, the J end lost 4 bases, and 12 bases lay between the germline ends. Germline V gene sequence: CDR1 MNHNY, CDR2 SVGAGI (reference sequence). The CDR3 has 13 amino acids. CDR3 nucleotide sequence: TGTGCCAGCAGGCAGATAGGGGGCACTGAAGCTTTCTTT. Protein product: CASRQIGGTEAFF.

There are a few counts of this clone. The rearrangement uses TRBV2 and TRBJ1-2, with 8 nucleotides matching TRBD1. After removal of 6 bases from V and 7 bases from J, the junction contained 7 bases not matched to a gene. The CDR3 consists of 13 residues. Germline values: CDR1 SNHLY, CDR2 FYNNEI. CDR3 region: CASRDREVGGYTF. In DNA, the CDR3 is TGTGCCAGCAGGGACAGGGAAGTAGGTGGCTACACCTTC. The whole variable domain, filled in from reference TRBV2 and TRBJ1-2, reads EPEVTQTPSHQVTQMGQEVILRCVPISNHLYFYWYRQILGQKVEFLVSFYNNEISEKSEIFDDQFSVERPDGSNFTLKIRSTKLEDSAMYFCASRDREVGGYTFGSGTRLTVV.

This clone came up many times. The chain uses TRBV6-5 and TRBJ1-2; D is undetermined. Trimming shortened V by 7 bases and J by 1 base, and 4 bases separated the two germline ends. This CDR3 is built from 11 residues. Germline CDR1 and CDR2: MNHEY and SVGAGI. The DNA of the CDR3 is TGTGCCAGCAACGTTAACTATGGCTACACCTTC. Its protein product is CASNVNYGYTF.

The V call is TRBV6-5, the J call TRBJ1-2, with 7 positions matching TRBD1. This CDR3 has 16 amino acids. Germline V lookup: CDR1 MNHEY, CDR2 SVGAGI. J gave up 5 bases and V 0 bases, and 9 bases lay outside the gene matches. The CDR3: CASSYSKWDSQYGYTF. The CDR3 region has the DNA TGTGCCAGCAGTTACTCGAAATGGGACAGCCAATATGGCTACACCTTC.

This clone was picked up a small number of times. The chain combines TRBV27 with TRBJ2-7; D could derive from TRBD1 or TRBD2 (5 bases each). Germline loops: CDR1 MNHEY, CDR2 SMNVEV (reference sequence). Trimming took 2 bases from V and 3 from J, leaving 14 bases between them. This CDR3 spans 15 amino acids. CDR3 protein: CASSLLGTSGYEQYF. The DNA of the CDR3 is TGTGCCAGCAGTTTACTCGGGACCTCGGGCTACGAGCAGTACTTC.

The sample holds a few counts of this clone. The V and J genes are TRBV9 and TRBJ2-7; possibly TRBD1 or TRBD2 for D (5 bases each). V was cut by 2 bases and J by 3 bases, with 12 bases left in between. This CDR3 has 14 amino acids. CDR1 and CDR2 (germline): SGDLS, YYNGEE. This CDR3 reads CASSVGTENYEQYF. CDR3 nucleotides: TGTGCCAGCAGCGTCGGGACGGAGAACTACGAGCAGTACTTC. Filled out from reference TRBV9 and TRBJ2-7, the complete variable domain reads DSGVTQTPKHLITATGQRVTLRCSPRSGDLSVYWYQQSLDQGLQFLIQYYNGEERAKGNILERFSAQQFPDLHSELNLSSLELGDSALYFCASSVGTENYEQYFGPGTRLTVT.

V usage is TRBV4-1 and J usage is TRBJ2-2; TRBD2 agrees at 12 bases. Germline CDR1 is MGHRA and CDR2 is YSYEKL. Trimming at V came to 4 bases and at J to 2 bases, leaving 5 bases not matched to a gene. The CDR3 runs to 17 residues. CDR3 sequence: CASSLPTSGSNTGELFF. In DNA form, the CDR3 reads TGCGCCAGCAGCCTCCCGACTAGCGGGAGTAACACCGGGGAGCTGTTTTTT.

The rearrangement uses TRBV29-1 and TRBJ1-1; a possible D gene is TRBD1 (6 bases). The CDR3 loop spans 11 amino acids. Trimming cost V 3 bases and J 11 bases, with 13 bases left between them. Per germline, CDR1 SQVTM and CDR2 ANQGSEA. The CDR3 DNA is TGCAGCGTTGACAGGGGCCCAGAGGCTTTCTTT. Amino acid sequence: CSVDRGPEAFF.

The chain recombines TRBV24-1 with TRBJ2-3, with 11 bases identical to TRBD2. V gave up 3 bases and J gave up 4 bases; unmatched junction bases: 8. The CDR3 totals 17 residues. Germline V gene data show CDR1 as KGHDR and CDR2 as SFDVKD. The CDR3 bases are TGTGCCACCAGTGATGGCCTAGCGGGAGGATTAGCAGATACGCAGTATTTT. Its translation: CATSDGLAGGLADTQYF.

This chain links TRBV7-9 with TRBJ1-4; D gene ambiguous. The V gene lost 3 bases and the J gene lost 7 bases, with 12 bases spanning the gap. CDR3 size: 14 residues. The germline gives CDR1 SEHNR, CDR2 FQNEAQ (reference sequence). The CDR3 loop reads CASSLGGVGEKLFF. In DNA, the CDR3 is TGTGCCAGCAGCTTGGGTGGGGTGGGTGAAAAACTGTTTTTT.

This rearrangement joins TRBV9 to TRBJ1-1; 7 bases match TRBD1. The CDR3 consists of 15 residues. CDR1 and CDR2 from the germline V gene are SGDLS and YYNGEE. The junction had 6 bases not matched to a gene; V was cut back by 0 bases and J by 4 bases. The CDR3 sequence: CASSVATAGGTEAFF. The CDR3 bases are TGTGCCAGCAGCGTAGCTACGGCAGGGGGCACTGAAGCTTTCTTT.

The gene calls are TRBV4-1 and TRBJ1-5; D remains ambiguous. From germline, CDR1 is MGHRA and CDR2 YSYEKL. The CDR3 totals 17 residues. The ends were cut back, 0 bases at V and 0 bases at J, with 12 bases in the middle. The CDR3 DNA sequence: TGCGCCAGCAGCCAAGATGAGGGATTCTATAGCAATCAGCCCCAGCATTTT. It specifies CASSQDEGFYSNQPQHF.